The TCR beta chain under discussion was sequenced for a study of vaccination and CD4 T cells after COVID-19. Study background: Investigators stimulated cells with overlapping spike peptides drawn from SARS-CoV-2, HCoV-NL63, HCoV-OC43 and HCoV-229E.

This clonotype was seen a handful of times. Its target is not known. Treatment given: approximately 11-day PBMC culture with coronavirus spike peptide pools or control peptides (ViraFEST assay). V lost 6 bases, J lost 4 bases, and 10 bases lay in between. The CDR3 has 13 residues. Germline V gene sequence: CDR1 MNHEY, CDR2 SMNVEV (reference sequence). Scientists ran DNA taken from cultured CD4+ T cells through the Oncomine TCR Beta short-read assay for sequencing. Genomic DNA was drawn out of CD4+ T cells grown in culture. MiXCR, run by TCRdb on the PCR reads, gives a single entry per CDR3 protein. The data hold approximately 10,000 distinct CDR3 sequences, with approximately 55% observed a single time.

The receptor comes from a human donor who had recovered from COVID-19. Sequencing was carried out using CD4+ T cells from blood, cultured in vitro. The J gene is TRBJ1-5, the V gene TRBV27; TRBD1 is a possible D gene (6 bases). CDR3 nucleotides: TGTGCCAGCAGAAACAGGGATAATCAGCCCCAGCATTTT. This codes for CASRNRDNQPQHF.